The 8 T cell receptor beta chains below were found in one sample sequenced in a study of cytomegalovirus exposure and HLA in healthy donors. The PCR ran on 60 Vbeta and 13 Jbeta primers. Data came from immunoSEQ multiplex PCR; TCRdb stores just in-frame clones and leaves some out. The table shows around 90,000 clones, with roughly 85% occurring only once. The sequenced sample was PBMCs. Source of these receptors: a man aged 35 to 55 in good health and CMV-seropositive.

This chain links TRBV9 with TRBJ1-1; D call uncertain. CDR3 size: 14 residues. V was pared by 1 base and J by 0 bases, with 7 bases between. CDR1 is SGDLS, CDR2 YYNGEE, per germline. The CDR3 nucleotides are TGTGCCAGCAGCGTAATAGGAGTGAACACTGAAGCTTTCTTT. It translates to CASSVIGVNTEAFF. The complete variable domain, with remaining parts taken from reference TRBV9 and TRBJ1-1, reads DSGVTQTPKHLITATGQRVTLRCSPRSGDLSVYWYQQSLDQGLQFLIQYYNGEERAKGNILERFSAQQFPDLHSELNLSSLELGDSALYFCASSVIGVNTEAFFGQGTRLTVV.

This clone appeared a single time. This sequence joins TRBV6-1 and TRBJ1-1; 11 bases match TRBD1. CDR1 MNHNS and CDR2 SASEGT come from the germline V gene. CDR3 length: 15 residues. V lost 6 bases and J lost 5; bases outside the gene matches: 8. CDR3 sequence (DNA): TGTGCCAGCAGCGGACAGGGGGCGCTTGTAACTGAAGCTTTCTTT. It codes for CASSGQGALVTEAFF.

This chain connects TRBV6-1 to TRBJ1-5; the match to TRBD1 covers 7 bases. The CDR3 spans 12 residues. CDR1 MNHNS and CDR2 SASEGT come from the germline V gene. J gave up 9 bases and V 6 bases, and 5 bases lay outside the gene matches. CDR3 bases: TGTGCCAGCAGATCGACAGGGTCGCCCCAGCATTTT. Its protein product is CASRSTGSPQHF.

The chain links TRBV7-2 to TRBJ2-6, with 8 bases that match TRBD1. V dropped 5 bases and J dropped 0; count of bases not matched to a gene: 6. The CDR3 length is 17 residues. Germline assignment: CDR1 SGHTA and CDR2 FQGNSA. This chain's CDR3 is CASSTGTGISGANVLTF. CDR3 nucleotide sequence: TGTGCCAGCAGCACCGGGACAGGTATCTCTGGGGCCAACGTCCTGACTTTC.

This clone came up a few times. V usage is TRBV11-3 and J usage is TRBJ2-1; 7 bases match TRBD1. CDR3 size: 15 residues. Germline V gene sequence: CDR1 SGHNT, CDR2 YENEEA. V lost 1 base and J lost 4; bases outside the gene matches: 4. Here the CDR3 reads CASSLVGGAYNEQFF. The CDR3 nucleotides read TGTGCCAGCAGCTTAGTAGGGGGCGCGTACAATGAGCAGTTCTTC.

The J gene is TRBJ2-1, the V gene TRBV5-4, with 9 bases identical to TRBD2. Germline V gene data show CDR1 as SGHNT and CDR2 as YYREEE (reference sequence). Trimming took 1 base from V and 0 from J; bases not matched to a gene: 11. The CDR3 has 19 amino acids. CDR3 sequence: CASSLSLAGPMSSYNEQFF. Written as DNA, the CDR3 is TGTGCCAGCAGCTTGAGTCTAGCGGGACCTATGAGCTCCTACAATGAGCAGTTCTTC.

Turning to this clone: Other nucleotide sequences in the sample specify the same CDR3. The CDR3: CATSRDRASYEQYF. The CDR3, as DNA: TGTGCCACCAGCAGAGACAGGGCATCCTACGAGCAGTACTTC. This sequence joins TRBV15 and TRBJ2-7, with D possibly TRBD1 on 5 matching bases. Germline CDR1 and CDR2: LNHNV and YYDKDF (reference sequence). The V end was cut by 0 bases, the J end by 1 base, with 7 bases between. This CDR3 region has 14 residues.

CDR3 amino acids: CASSLVGTADNEQFF. The CDR3 DNA reads TGTGCCAGCAGCTTAGTCGGGACAGCTGACAATGAGCAGTTCTTC. V is TRBV7-2 and J is TRBJ2-1, with 7 bases aligning to TRBD1. The CDR3 is 15 amino acids. The V segment lost 1 base and the J segment 5 bases; nucleotides outside the gene matches: 5. The V gene's germline CDR1 is SGHTA and CDR2 FQGNSA.